This T cell receptor (beta chain) was sequenced during a study of blood T cell repertoires in COVID-19. Profiled with immunoSEQ multiplex PCR; TCRdb holds only in-frame clones, not every one. There are 200,000 to 250,000 clones in the sample; around 84% occur only once, and approximately 1.7% lies in the top ten. Germline assignment: CDR1 SGHTS and CDR2 YDEGEE. The CDR3 runs to 15 residues. Trimming removed 3 bases at V and 10 bases at J, with 17 bases between. The chain combines TRBV5-8 with TRBJ1-6; weak D call: TRBD1 (6 bases). This receptor was obtained from a man aged 35-49 years who had recovered from COVID-19. The sample consisted of PBMCs or T cells enriched from blood (not recorded which). The CDR3 here is CASSWTGTIESPLHF. The CDR3 nucleotides read TGTGCCAGCAGCTGGACCGGGACAATCGAGTCACCCCTCCACTTT.